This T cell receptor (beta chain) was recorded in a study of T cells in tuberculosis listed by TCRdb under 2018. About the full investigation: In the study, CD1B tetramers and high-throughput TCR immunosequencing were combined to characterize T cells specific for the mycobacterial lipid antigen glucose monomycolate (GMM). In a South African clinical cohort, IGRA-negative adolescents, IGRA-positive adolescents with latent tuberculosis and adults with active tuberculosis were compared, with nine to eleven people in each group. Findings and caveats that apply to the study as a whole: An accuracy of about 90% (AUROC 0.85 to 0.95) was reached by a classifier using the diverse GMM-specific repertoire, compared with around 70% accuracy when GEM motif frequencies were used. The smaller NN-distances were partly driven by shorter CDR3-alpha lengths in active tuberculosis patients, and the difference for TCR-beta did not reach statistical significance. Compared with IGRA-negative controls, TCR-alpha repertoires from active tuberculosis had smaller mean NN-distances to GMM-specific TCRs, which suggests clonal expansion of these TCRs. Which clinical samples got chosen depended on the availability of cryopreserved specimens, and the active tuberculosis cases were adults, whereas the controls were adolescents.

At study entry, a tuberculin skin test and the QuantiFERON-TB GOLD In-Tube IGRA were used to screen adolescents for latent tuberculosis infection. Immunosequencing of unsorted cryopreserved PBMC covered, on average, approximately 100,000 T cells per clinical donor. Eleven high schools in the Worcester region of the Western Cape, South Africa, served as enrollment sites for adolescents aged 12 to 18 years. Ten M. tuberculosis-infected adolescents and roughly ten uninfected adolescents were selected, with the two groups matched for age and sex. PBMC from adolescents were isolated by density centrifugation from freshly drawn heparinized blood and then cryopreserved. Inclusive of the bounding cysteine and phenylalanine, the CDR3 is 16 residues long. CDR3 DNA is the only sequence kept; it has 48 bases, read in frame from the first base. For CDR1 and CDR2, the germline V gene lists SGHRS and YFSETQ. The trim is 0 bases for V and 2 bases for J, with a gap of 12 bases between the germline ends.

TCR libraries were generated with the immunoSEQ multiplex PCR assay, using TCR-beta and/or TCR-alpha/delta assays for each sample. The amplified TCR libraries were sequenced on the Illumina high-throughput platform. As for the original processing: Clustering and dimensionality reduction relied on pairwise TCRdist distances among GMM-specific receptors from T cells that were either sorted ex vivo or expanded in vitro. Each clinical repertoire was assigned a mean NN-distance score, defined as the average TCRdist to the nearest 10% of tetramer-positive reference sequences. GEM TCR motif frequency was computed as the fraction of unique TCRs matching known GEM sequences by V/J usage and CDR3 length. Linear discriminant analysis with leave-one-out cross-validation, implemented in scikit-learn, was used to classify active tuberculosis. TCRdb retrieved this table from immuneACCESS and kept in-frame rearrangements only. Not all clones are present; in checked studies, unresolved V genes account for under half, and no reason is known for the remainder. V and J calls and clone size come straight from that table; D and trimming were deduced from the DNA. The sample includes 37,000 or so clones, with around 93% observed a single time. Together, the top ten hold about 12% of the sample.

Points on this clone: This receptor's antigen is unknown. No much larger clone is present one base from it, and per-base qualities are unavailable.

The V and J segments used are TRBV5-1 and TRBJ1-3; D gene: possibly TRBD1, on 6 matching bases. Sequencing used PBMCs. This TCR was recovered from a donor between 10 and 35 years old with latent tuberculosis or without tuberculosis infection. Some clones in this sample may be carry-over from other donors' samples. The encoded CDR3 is CASSLAGAGAGNTIYF. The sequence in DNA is TGCGCCAGCAGCTTGGCCGGCGCAGGGGCTGGAAACACCATATATTTT. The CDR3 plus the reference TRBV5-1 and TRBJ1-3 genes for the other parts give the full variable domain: KAGVTQTPRYLIKTRGQQVTLSCSPISGHRSVSWYQQTPGQGLQFLFEYFSETQRNKGNFPGRFSGRQFSNSRSEMNVSTLELGDSALYLCASSLAGAGAGNTIYFGEGSWLTVV.